The 19 T cell receptor beta chains presented below share a single source sample, sequenced in a study of blood T cells in healthy people across ages. A second PCR of roughly 7 to 11 cycles used a sample-barcoded 5' primer and a J-beta primer mix. TCRdb recomputed calls from the 5' RACE reads with MiXCR, one row per CDR3 protein. The table shows roughly 800,000 distinct CDR3 sequences, with roughly 60% occurring only once. Sequencing was done on a sample of blood. Source of these receptors: a young man in good health.

The rearrangement links TRBV29-1 to TRBJ2-1, with D maybe TRBD1 (8 bases). Trimming took 4 bases from V and 8 from J, leaving 18 bases between them. Per germline, CDR1 SQVTM and CDR2 ANQGSEA. CDR3 length equals 14 residues. CDR3 nucleotides: TGCAGCGTTGTCCCCGGACAGGGAGGGGATGAGCAGTTCTTC. Its translation: CSVVPGQGGDEQFF.

The V call is TRBV7-2, the J call TRBJ1-2; D gene unclear. Trimming removed 1 base from V and 6 bases from J, with 15 bases in between. The CDR3 length is 15 residues. The germline CDR1 and CDR2 sequences are SGHTA and FQGNSA. The CDR3 coding sequence is TGTGCCAGCAGCTTAGAGCCCGGACCGCCGGATGGCTACACCTTC. Amino acids: CASSLEPGPPDGYTF.

The chain employs TRBV20-1 and TRBJ2-3, with 7 positions matching TRBD2. Trimming at V came to 1 base and at J to 0 bases, leaving 10 bases not matched to a gene. Per germline, CDR1 DFQATT and CDR2 SNEGSKA (reference sequence). This CDR3 comprises 17 residues. CDR3 amino acids: CSARGISREASTDTQYF. As DNA, the CDR3 is TGCAGTGCTAGAGGAATCTCCCGGGAGGCAAGCACAGATACGCAGTATTTT.

The V call is TRBV7-6, the J call TRBJ2-1, with D possibly being TRBD2 (6 bases). Deletions cut 0 bases from V and 8 bases from J, with 17 bases between. The CDR3 is 16 amino acids. The V gene's germline CDR1 is SGHVS and CDR2 FNYEAQ. The CDR3 coding sequence is TGTGCCAGCAGCTTAGCGGGGACGCGGGGATTTGATGAGCAGTTCTTC. Its protein product is CASSLAGTRGFDEQFF.

The V call is TRBV14, the J call TRBJ2-4; D is undetermined. Germline values: CDR1 SGHDN, CDR2 FVKESK. Trimming shortened V by 9 bases and J by 13 bases, and 19 bases separated the two germline ends. CDR3 length: 12 amino acids. CDR3 in DNA: TGTGCCAGAATGCCCCCCTTTAGAGAGCAGTACTTC. It translates to CARMPPFREQYF.

The chain uses TRBV2 and TRBJ1-2; no definite D call. With 6 bases removed from V and 2 bases from J, the gap between germline ends came to 16 bases. The V gene's germline CDR1 is SNHLY and CDR2 FYNNEI. The CDR3 runs 15 residues. The CDR3, as DNA: TGTGCCAGCAGCCTGACCCCAGAGACCAACTATGGCTACACCTTC. Its protein is CASSLTPETNYGYTF.

The chain is built from TRBV18 and TRBJ1-2, with 10 bases matching TRBD1. This CDR3 spans 16 amino acids. Per germline, CDR1 KGHSH and CDR2 LQKENI. J gave up 6 bases and V 3 bases, and 10 bases lay outside the gene matches. This CDR3 is CASSPERGQGINGYTF. The CDR3 bases are TGTGCCAGCTCACCTGAACGGGGACAGGGGATCAATGGCTACACCTTC.

This clonotype was seen more than once but under ten times. This sequence joins TRBV7-2 and TRBJ2-5, with TRBD2 as a possible D gene (5 bases). The CDR3 is made up of 14 amino acids. The V end lost 2 bases, the J end lost 4 bases, and 11 bases lay between the germline ends. Germline assignment: CDR1 SGHTA and CDR2 FQGNSA. In DNA form, the CDR3 reads TGTGCCAGCAGCTTACAGTCCAGCGGAGAGACCCAGTACTTC. This sequence encodes CASSLQSSGETQYF.

Of note for this clonotype: An end of the junction differs from the germline gene, which may be a read error. The J gene is TRBJ2-1, the V gene TRBV28; no clear D gene. In germline, CDR1 is MDHEN, CDR2 SYDVKM. The CDR3 totals 12 residues. The CDR3 loop reads CANSFLYNEQFF. The CDR3 DNA sequence: TGTGCCAACAGTTTCCTCTACAATGAGCAGTTCTTC.

This chain connects TRBV29-1 to TRBJ2-4, with TRBD2 as a possible D gene (5 bases). CDR3 length equals 12 residues. Trimming pared 6 bases from V and 0 bases from J, leaving 6 bases between. The V gene's germline CDR1 is SQVTM and CDR2 ANQGSEA. The CDR3 region has the DNA TGCAGCGTGCGGGTAGCCAAAAACATTCAGTACTTC. The encoded protein is CSVRVAKNIQYF.

The chain recombines TRBV6-6 with TRBJ1-2, with a tentative D call TRBD1 (6 bases). V was clipped by 10 bases and J by 0 bases, with 15 bases between them. CDR3 length: 14 residues. Germline V lookup: CDR1 MNHNY, CDR2 SVGAGI (reference sequence). The CDR3 coding sequence is TGTGCCACCCTAGGGGGGGTCGCTAACTATGGCTACACCTTC. It codes for CATLGGVANYGYTF.

Of note for this clonotype: A read error may explain this, as a much larger clone is one base away. The rearrangement uses TRBV29-1 and TRBJ2-7; 7 nucleotides line up with TRBD2. Germline V lookup: CDR1 SQVTM, CDR2 ANQGSEA. The CDR3 spans 12 residues. This chain's CDR3 is CSARAGPYAQYF. CDR3 sequence (DNA): TGCAGCGCTAGAGCGGGGCCCTACGCGCAGTACTTC.

The chain carries TRBV6-5 and TRBJ1-2; D possibly corresponds to TRBD1 (5 bases). The CDR3 contains 13 residues. Between the trimmed V and J ends, which lost 5 bases and 6 bases, there was a span of 13 bases. The V gene's germline CDR1 is MNHEY and CDR2 SVGAGI. The CDR3 sequence is CASSDGGGDGYTF. The DNA for the CDR3 is TGTGCCAGCAGTGACGGGGGAGGCGATGGCTACACCTTC.

With respect to this clonotype: At one end the junction does not follow the germline gene, possibly because of a read error. The V call is TRBV27, the J call TRBJ2-5, with a tentative D call TRBD1 (5 bases). CDR3 length: 14 amino acids. CDR1 is MNHEY, CDR2 SMNVEV, per germline (reference sequence). The CDR3 nucleotides are TGTGCCGGCAGTTCTAGGGGTCCTCAAGAGACCCAGTACTTC. This translates into CAGSSRGPQETQYF.

The chain uses TRBV6-1 and TRBJ2-7; D may correspond to TRBD1 or TRBD2 (6 bases each). The J call may be incorrect, as the DNA end agrees better with TRBJ2-4. The CDR3 is 14 amino acids. Germline V gene lookup returns CDR1 MNHNS and CDR2 SASEGT. CDR3 coding DNA: TGTGCCAGCAGTGAATGGGGGGCTCAAAACATTCAGTACTTC. Translation gives CASSEWGAQNIQYF.

This clonotype was seen a few times. The chain recombines TRBV20-1 with TRBJ1-2; no firm D call. Germline CDR1 reads DFQATT; CDR2 reads SNEGSKA (reference sequence). V lost 5 bases and J 2 bases, leaving 9 bases between the germline ends. This CDR3 comprises 12 residues. CDR3 nucleotide sequence: TGCAGTGCTGTAAGCGGCAACTATGGCTACACCTTC. This gives the protein CSAVSGNYGYTF.

This clonotype was picked up one time. A much larger clone lies one base from this, so it may be a read error. The chain joins TRBV12-3 or TRBV12-4 to TRBJ1-2, with unresolved D. Trimming took off 10 bases at V and 5 bases at J, with 26 bases between the two ends. This CDR3 is built from 16 residues. This chain's CDR3 is CANNSQSVGSYYGYTF. The CDR3 DNA follows: TGTGCCAACAACTCCCAGTCGGTCGGATCCTATTATGGCTACACCTTC.

V is TRBV5-6 and J is TRBJ1-2, with TRBD1 identical over 10 bases. Trimming took 1 base from V and 8 from J; bases not matched to a gene: 11. The CDR3 runs 16 residues. Germline CDR1 is SGHDT and CDR2 is YYEEEE. CDR3 in amino acids: CASSLKGGTGVRGYTF. The CDR3 bases are TGTGCCAGCAGCTTGAAAGGTGGGACAGGGGTTAGAGGCTACACCTTC.

This chain joins TRBV18 and TRBJ2-3; D is unclear. This CDR3 comprises 15 residues. The V gene lost 4 bases and the J gene lost 0 bases, with 11 bases spanning the gap. CDR1 is KGHSH, CDR2 LQKENI, per germline. In DNA form, the CDR3 reads TGTGCCAGCTCACGGACGGGCGTCAGCACAGATACGCAGTATTTT. It is translated as CASSRTGVSTDTQYF. Full variable domain (remainder filled in from reference TRBV18 and TRBJ2-3): NAGVMQNPRHLVRRRGQEARLRCSPMKGHSHVYWYRQLPEEGLKFMVYLQKENIIDESGMPKERFSAEFPKEGPSILRIQQVVRGDSAAYFCASSRTGVSTDTQYFGPGTRLTVL.